The 17 T cell receptor beta chains given below trace back to one sample, sequenced in a study of response to subunit inactivated influenza vaccine. A single record per CDR3 protein comes from TCRdb applying MiXCR to the RT-PCR reads. Altogether approximately 200,000 distinct CDR3 sequences are present, over 13% being singletons, with the ten largest covering approximately 24%. The specimen comprised CD8+ T cells sorted from PBMCs, sampled roughly 5 days after vaccination. All receptors derive from a man aged 50 to 60 who received an inactivated influenza vaccine.

Comment on this clonotype: This may be a read error, as it is one base from a much larger clone. The chain couples TRBV4-3 to TRBJ2-7, with 10 bases identical to TRBD1. This CDR3 comprises 15 residues. The V gene end was trimmed by 2 bases and the J gene end by 4 bases; junction bases not matched to a gene: 5. The germline V gene encodes CDR1 LGHNA and CDR2 YSLEER. The CDR3 reads CASSQFLGQGYEQYF. The CDR3 DNA reads as TGCGCCAGCAGCCAATTTCTGGGACAGGGGTACGAGCAGTACTTC.

The table lists this clonotype with a few counts. The chain links TRBV27 to TRBJ2-5; 12 nucleotides agree with TRBD1. The CDR3 consists of 16 residues. With V trimmed by 3 bases and J by 5 bases, 7 bases remained unmatched. Germline-derived CDR1 and CDR2 are MNHEY and SMNVEV (reference sequence). The CDR3 is CASSFWGQGAEETQYF. In DNA, the CDR3 is TGTGCCAGCAGTTTCTGGGGACAGGGGGCCGAGGAGACCCAGTACTTC.

The rearrangement uses TRBV7-9 and TRBJ2-7; D unclear. V lost 5 bases to trimming and J lost 5 bases, with 19 bases between them. The CDR3 has 15 residues. Per the germline V gene, CDR1 is SEHNR and CDR2 is FQNEAQ (reference sequence). The CDR3 reads CASSPDNSLGHEQYF. The DNA for the CDR3 is TGTGCCAGCAGCCCCGATAACAGCTTGGGTCACGAGCAGTACTTC.

Only a few counts were recorded for this clonotype. The rearrangement joins TRBV12-3 or TRBV12-4 to TRBJ2-2, with 9 nucleotides matching TRBD2. V was pared by 6 bases and J by 6 bases, with 8 bases of the junction left unmatched. This CDR3 contains 15 residues. The CDR3 is CASRTGLATPGELFF. The DNA of the CDR3 is TGTGCCAGCAGGACGGGACTAGCAACCCCCGGGGAGCTGTTTTTT.

This clonotype turned up a few times. The V gene is TRBV28, the J gene TRBJ2-3; no clear D gene. This CDR3 is 17 amino acids long. Germline V gene data show CDR1 as MDHEN and CDR2 as SYDVKM. Trimming removed 4 bases from V and 1 base from J, with 18 bases in between. The CDR3 is CASSSRFRFQGTDTQYF. DNA for the CDR3: TGTGCCAGCAGTTCCCGTTTTAGGTTCCAGGGCACAGATACGCAGTATTTT. Full variable domain (outside the CDR3, taken from reference TRBV28 and TRBJ2-3): DVKVTQSSRYLVKRTGEKVFLECVQDMDHENMFWYRQDPGLGLRLIYFSYDVKMKEKGDIPEGYSVSREKKERFSLILESASTNQTSMYLCASSSRFRFQGTDTQYFGPGTRLTVL.

This clonotype was picked up a small number of times. DNA of the CDR3: TGTGCCAGCAGCCCCTCCCAGGGAATGCAAGAGACCCAGTACTTC. This codes for CASSPSQGMQETQYF. The chain combines TRBV6-1 with TRBJ2-5; a weak D match, TRBD1 (5 bases). Per the germline V gene, CDR1 is MNHNS and CDR2 is SASEGT. The ends were cut back, 6 bases at V and 2 bases at J, with 16 bases in the middle. There are 15 residues in the CDR3.

In this sample, this clonotype turned up many times. This chain connects TRBV6-1 to TRBJ1-3; D is uncertain. The CDR3 is 16 residues long. V lost 3 bases and J lost 0, with 12 bases in between. Germline lookup yields CDR1 MNHNS and CDR2 SASEGT. DNA for the CDR3: TGTGCCAGCAGTGAGGATGGAGGGAGCTCTGGAAACACCATATATTTT. As protein: CASSEDGGSSGNTIYF.

The chain uses TRBV28 and TRBJ1-2, with 9 bases matching TRBD1. Trimming at V came to 6 bases and at J to 4 bases, leaving 9 bases not matched to a gene. The CDR3 contains 15 residues. Per the germline V gene, CDR1 is MDHEN and CDR2 is SYDVKM. The CDR3 here is CASSERGTGIYGYTF. CDR3 DNA: TGTGCCAGCAGCGAACGGGGGACAGGGATCTATGGCTACACCTTC.

V and J are TRBV7-2 and TRBJ2-2, with 11 positions matching TRBD2. The germline gives CDR1 SGHTA, CDR2 FQGNSA. The trim removed 5 bases at V and 4 bases at J, leaving 9 bases unmatched. This CDR3 is 17 amino acids long. The CDR3 DNA is TGTGCCAGCAGCATCGGACTAGCGGGTCCGTTCACCGGGGAGCTGTTTTTT. Its protein product is CASSIGLAGPFTGELFF.

This clonotype appeared many times. The chain is built from TRBV4-3 and TRBJ2-5; D is uncertain. Trimming left V 4 bases short and J 1 base short, with 7 bases between. CDR1 LGHNA and CDR2 YSLEER come from the germline V gene. The CDR3 contains 13 residues. The CDR3 loop is CASSLWAQETQYF. The CDR3 DNA reads TGCGCCAGCAGCCTCTGGGCCCAAGAGACCCAGTACTTC.

This clonotype was seen a few times. V is TRBV4-1 and J is TRBJ2-3, with a weak D call TRBD2 (6 bases). The length of the CDR3 is 16 residues. Per germline, CDR1 MGHRA and CDR2 YSYEKL. Trimming cost V 0 bases and J 6 bases, with 16 bases left between them. CDR3 nucleotides: TGCGCCAGCAGCCAAGAGGGACTCCTAGGTACGGATACGCAGTATTTT. It codes for CASSQEGLLGTDTQYF.

In its sample, this clonotype was seen a few times. The chain is built from TRBV21-1 and TRBJ1-2; the table's TRBD1 call for D was not verified on the DNA. TRBV21-1 counts as a pseudogene. The CDR3 loop spans 14 amino acids. This CDR3 reads CASSKERGNYGYTF. In DNA form, the CDR3 reads TGTGCCAGCAGCAAAGAGCGGGGGAACTATGGCTACACCTTC.

This clonotype was picked up a small number of times. The chain employs TRBV6-1 and TRBJ2-1; D possibly corresponds to TRBD2 (7 bases). The CDR3 covers 16 residues. V was cut by 7 bases and J by 6 bases, with 22 bases left in between. CDR1 and CDR2 (germline): MNHNS, SASEGT. In DNA, the CDR3 is TGTGCCAGCACTCTCTCCCTGGGGGGGCCCTTCAATGAGCAGTTCTTC. This translates into CASTLSLGGPFNEQFF.

The gene calls are TRBV7-8 and TRBJ2-2; 10 nucleotides match TRBD2. The CDR3 spans 15 residues. Germline trimming cut 4 bases from V and 6 bases from J; bases unmatched to any gene: 5. Looked up from germline, CDR1 is SGHVS and CDR2 is FQNEAQ. This CDR3 reads CASSSLAGDAGELFF. In DNA form, the CDR3 reads TGTGCCAGCAGCTCTCTAGCGGGGGACGCCGGGGAGCTGTTTTTT.

This clonotype appeared a few times. The rearrangement joins TRBV9 to TRBJ2-7; TRBD2 matches 7 bases. Per the germline V gene, CDR1 is SGDLS and CDR2 is YYNGEE. The V gene end was trimmed by 5 bases and the J gene end by 6 bases; junction bases not matched to a gene: 11. The CDR3 length is 14 residues. The CDR3 coding sequence is TGTGCCAGCAGTGCGGGATCGGGGGGTGGCGAGCAGTACTTC. This encodes CASSAGSGGGEQYF.

This clonotype showed up just a few times. This chain links TRBV28 with TRBJ2-5; 8 nucleotides agree with TRBD2. The CDR3 sequence is 14 residues long. With V trimmed by 7 bases and J by 3 bases, 7 bases remained unmatched. Germline loops: CDR1 MDHEN, CDR2 SYDVKM. The CDR3 coding sequence is TGTGCCAGCACCTCGGGGGGGAGGGAAGAGACCCAGTACTTC. Encoded protein: CASTSGGREETQYF.

This clonotype was observed a few times. The chain joins TRBV6-5 to TRBJ1-1; tentative D call: TRBD1 (5 bases). This CDR3 has 15 residues. The V end lost 2 bases, the J end lost 1 base, and 11 bases lay between the germline ends. CDR1 and CDR2 (germline): MNHEY, SVGAGI. The CDR3 sequence is CASSYAPTANTEAFF. The DNA for the CDR3 is TGTGCCAGCAGTTACGCACCGACAGCGAACACTGAAGCTTTCTTT.